This TCR beta chain was found in a study of T cell repertoires in cytomegalovirus infection (dated by TCRdb to the late 2010s). Turning to the overall study: Because public TCR beta signatures pointed to carriage of CMV infection together with the matching HLA type, the HLA type of each donor mattered for the analysis. General study outcomes and caveats: Cumulative frequency of public TCR beta family members discriminated carriers of CMV infection plus the relevant HLA type in this cohort and an independent approximately 350-donor cohort. The ex vivo response was dominated by HLA-C-restricted CMV-specific TCR beta clonotypes, and the single most frequent clonotype in two of eight donors was supplied by these HLA-C-restricted clonotypes.

TCRdb names Illumina HiSeq 1500 as the instrument used. TCRdb passed the public sequencing reads through fastp at Q25 and MiXCR, retaining productive beta sequences. Each entry is one CDR3 protein sequence, shown with its most common DNA and genes. The sample table lists 450,000 to 600,000 distinct CDR3 sequences, about 11% of them with a count of one. In total, the top ten clones hold roughly 10% of the sample. Trimming takes 1 base from V and 2 bases from J, and the germline ends sit 18 bases apart. Sequences LGHDT (CDR1) and YNNKEL (CDR2) are obtained from the germline V gene (reference sequence). From the cysteine up to the phenylalanine, the CDR3 has a length of 17 residues. Solely the CDR3 DNA is kept, with 51 bases framed from the first base. With regard to this clonotype: The antigen this receptor binds is unknown. Base-call qualities are not available, and no considerably larger clone is one nucleotide away.

This chain is built from TRBV3-1 and TRBJ2-7; TRBD1 could be the D gene, as 6 bases match. This TCR derives from a human donor in good health (CMV status not recorded). Some clones in this sample may be carry-over from other donors' samples. Source material: PBMCs. Here the CDR3 is given as CASSQVLSRTEPYEQYF. The sequenced DNA is TGTGCCAGCAGCCAAGTCTTGTCCAGGACAGAGCCCTACGAGCAGTACTTC.